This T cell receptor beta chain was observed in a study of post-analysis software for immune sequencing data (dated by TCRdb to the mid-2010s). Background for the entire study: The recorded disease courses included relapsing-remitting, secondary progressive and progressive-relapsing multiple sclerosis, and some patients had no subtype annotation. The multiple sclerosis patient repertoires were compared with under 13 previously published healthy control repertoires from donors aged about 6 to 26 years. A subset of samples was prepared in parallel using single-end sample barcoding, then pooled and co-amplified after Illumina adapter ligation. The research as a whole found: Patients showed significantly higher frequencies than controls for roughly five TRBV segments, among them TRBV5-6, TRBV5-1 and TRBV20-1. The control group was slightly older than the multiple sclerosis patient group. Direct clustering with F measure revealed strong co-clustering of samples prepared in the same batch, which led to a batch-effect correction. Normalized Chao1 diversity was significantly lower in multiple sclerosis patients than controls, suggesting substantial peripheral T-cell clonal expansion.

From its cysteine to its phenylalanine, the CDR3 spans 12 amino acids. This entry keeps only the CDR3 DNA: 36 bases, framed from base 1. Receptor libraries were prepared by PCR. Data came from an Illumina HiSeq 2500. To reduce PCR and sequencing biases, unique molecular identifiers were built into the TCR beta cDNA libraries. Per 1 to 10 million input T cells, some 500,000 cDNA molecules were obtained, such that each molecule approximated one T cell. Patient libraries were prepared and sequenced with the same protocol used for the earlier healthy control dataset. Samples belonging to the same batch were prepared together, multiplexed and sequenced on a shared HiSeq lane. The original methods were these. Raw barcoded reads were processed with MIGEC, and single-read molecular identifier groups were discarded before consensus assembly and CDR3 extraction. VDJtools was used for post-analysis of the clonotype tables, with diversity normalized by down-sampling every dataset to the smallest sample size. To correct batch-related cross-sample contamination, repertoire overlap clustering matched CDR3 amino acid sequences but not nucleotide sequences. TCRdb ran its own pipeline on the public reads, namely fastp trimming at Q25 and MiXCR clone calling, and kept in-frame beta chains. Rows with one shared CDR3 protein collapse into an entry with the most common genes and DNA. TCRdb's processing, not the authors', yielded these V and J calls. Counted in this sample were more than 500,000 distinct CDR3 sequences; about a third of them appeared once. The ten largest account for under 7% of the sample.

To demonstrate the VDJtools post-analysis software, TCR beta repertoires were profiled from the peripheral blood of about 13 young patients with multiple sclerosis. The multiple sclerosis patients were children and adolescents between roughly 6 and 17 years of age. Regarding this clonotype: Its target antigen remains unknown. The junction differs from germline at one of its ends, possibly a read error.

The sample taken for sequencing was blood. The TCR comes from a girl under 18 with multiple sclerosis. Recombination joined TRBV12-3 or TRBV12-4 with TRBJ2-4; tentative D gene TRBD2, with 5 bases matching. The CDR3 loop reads CTSSVDSNIQYF. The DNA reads TGTACCAGCAGTGTGGACTCGAACATTCAGTACTTC.